A single sample is the source of the 14 T cell receptor beta chains below, sequenced in a study of response to subunit inactivated influenza vaccine. From the RT-PCR reads, TCRdb called clonotypes with MiXCR, one entry per CDR3 protein. The sample shows over 150,000 distinct CDR3 sequences, about 9.3% of them seen only once. Source: non-naive T cells sorted from PBMCs, taken on the day of vaccination. The source of these receptors is a man in his forties or fifties who received an inactivated influenza vaccine.

This clonotype was detected only a few times. The V and J genes are TRBV4-3 and TRBJ1-1, with D tentatively TRBD1 (5 bases). Trimming left V 0 bases short and J 5 bases short, with 7 bases between. The CDR3 consists of 13 residues. Per germline, CDR1 LGHNA and CDR2 YSLEER. The CDR3: CASSQDEGTEAFF. The CDR3 DNA follows: TGCGCCAGCAGCCAAGATGAGGGGACTGAAGCTTTCTTT.

As for this clonotype: Germline and junction disagree at one end, which may indicate a read error. The chain has TRBV6-5 and TRBJ2-7; TRBD1 aligns across 8 bases. Germline lookup yields CDR1 MNHEY and CDR2 SVGAGI. The CDR3 covers 14 residues. For the CDR3, the DNA is TGTGCCAGCAGTTTCGACAGGGGAGCCTACGAGCAGAACTTC. It yields the protein CASSFDRGAYEQNF.

This clonotype was recorded a few times. The V gene is TRBV20-1, the J gene TRBJ1-2; 9 bases agree with TRBD1. V lost 2 bases and J lost 7; bases outside the gene matches: 2. Germline V gene data show CDR1 as DFQATT and CDR2 as SNEGSKA (reference sequence). There are 12 residues in the CDR3. CDR3 bases: TGCAGTGCTAGACGACAGGGGGGTGGCTACACCTTC. It codes for CSARRQGGGYTF.

This clonotype has only a few counts. The chain links TRBV12-3 or TRBV12-4 to TRBJ2-5; D is unresolved. This CDR3 region has 12 residues. Trimming took 6 bases from V and 5 from J, leaving 10 bases between them. This CDR3 is CASSSSGETQYF. For the CDR3, the DNA is TGTGCCAGCAGCTCTTCGGGTGAGACCCAGTACTTC.

This clonotype has at least ten counts. The chain has TRBV11-2 and TRBJ2-7; a weak D match, TRBD2 (6 bases). The V gene lost 1 base and the J gene lost 0 bases, with 10 bases spanning the gap. This CDR3 region has 15 residues. Germline CDR1 SGHAT, CDR2 FQNNGV. The CDR3 is CASSLAGVSSYEQYF. CDR3 bases: TGTGCCAGCAGCTTAGCGGGAGTGTCCTCCTACGAGCAGTACTTC.

The table lists this clonotype with many counts. The chain carries TRBV29-1 and TRBJ1-3; D is perhaps TRBD1 (5 bases). The CDR3 covers 14 residues. CDR1 is SQVTM and CDR2 is ANQGSEA in the germline V gene. The V end was cut by 7 bases, the J end by 0 bases, with 13 bases between. The CDR3, as DNA: TGCAGCGACCTCGACAGATCCTCTGGAAACACCATATATTTT. It translates to CSDLDRSSGNTIYF.

About this clonotype itself: A much larger clonotype is one base distant, so this may be a read error. The chain joins TRBV27 to TRBJ2-5; D is unresolved. CDR1 is MNHEY and CDR2 is SMNVEV in the germline V gene (reference sequence). The CDR3 loop spans 13 amino acids. The CDR3 region has the DNA TGTGCCAGCAGTTTGACCTACCAAGAGACCCAGTGCTTC. Translated, it gives CASSLTYQETQCF.

V and J are TRBV9 and TRBJ2-1; D perhaps matches TRBD1 (5 bases). V gave up 0 bases and J gave up 3 bases, with 10 bases separating them. The CDR3 spans 15 residues. The V gene's germline CDR1 is SGDLS and CDR2 YYNGEE. The CDR3 DNA reads TGTGCCAGCAGCGTAGGACAGCAAAACTACAATGAGCAGTTCTTC. It encodes CASSVGQQNYNEQFF.

This clonotype appeared a few times. This sequence joins TRBV5-5 and TRBJ1-2; no firm D call. V lost 0 bases to trimming and J lost 8 bases, with 8 bases between them. Germline V gene lookup returns CDR1 SGHKS and CDR2 YYEKEE (reference sequence). This CDR3 is built from 12 residues. In DNA form, the CDR3 reads TGTGCCAGCAGCTTGGTAGACTTCGGCTACACCTTC. Translating it yields CASSLVDFGYTF.

This chain links TRBV30 with TRBJ2-2, with D unresolved. Germline values: CDR1 GTSNPN, CDR2 SVGIG (reference sequence). The CDR3 extends over 14 amino acids. V was trimmed by 1 base and J by 3 bases, leaving 9 bases between them. DNA for the CDR3: TGTGCCTGGAGTGCTGAGTACCACACCGGGGAGCTGTTTTTT. Translation gives CAWSAEYHTGELFF. Combining the CDR3 with reference TRBV30 and TRBJ2-2 gives the whole variable domain SQTIHQWPATLVQPVGSPLSLECTVEGTSNPNLYWYRQAAGRGLQLLFYSVGIGQISSEVPQNLSASRPQDRQFILSSKKLLLSDSGFYLCAWSAEYHTGELFFGEGSRLTVL.

This clonotype has more than one count but fewer than ten. CDR3 amino acids: CASSERTGGTRETQYF. The DNA for the CDR3 is TGTGCCAGCAGCGAAAGGACAGGGGGTACACGAGAGACCCAGTACTTC. The chain couples TRBV7-9 to TRBJ2-5; 10 bases fit TRBD1. CDR3 length equals 16 residues. CDR1 and CDR2 (germline): SEHNR, FQNEAQ (reference sequence). Trimming removed 5 bases from V and 4 bases from J; junction bases left unmatched: 10.

This clonotype turned up a few times. The CDR3 sequence: CASSLDGVMYSPQHF. The CDR3 DNA sequence: TGTGCCAGCAGCCTAGACGGGGTAATGTATTCGCCCCAGCATTTT. This chain uses TRBV6-1 with TRBJ1-5; no clear D. The CDR3 sequence is 15 residues long. The germline V gene has CDR1 MNHNS and CDR2 SASEGT. With 6 bases removed from V and 9 bases from J, the gap between germline ends came to 21 bases.

This clonotype was counted only a few times. The rearrangement joins TRBV11-1 to TRBJ2-5; D may match TRBD1 or TRBD2 (5 bases each). V was shortened by 5 bases and J by 5 bases, with 15 bases between the two germline ends. Germline V CDR1 and CDR2: SGHAT, FQDESV (reference sequence). The CDR3 runs 14 residues. The CDR3 nucleotides are TGTGCCAGCAGCCAAGTTCGGGACGGGGAGACCCAGTACTTC. Translation: CASSQVRDGETQYF.

This clonotype was seen a handful of times. The chain uses TRBV5-4 and TRBJ2-2; the D gene is possibly TRBD2 (5 bases). CDR3 length: 16 residues. V lost 0 bases and J 3 bases, leaving 12 bases between the germline ends. Germline-derived CDR1 and CDR2 are SGHNT and YYREEE (reference sequence). The CDR3 sequence: CASSLGSEGDTGELFF. The DNA of the CDR3 is TGTGCCAGCAGCTTGGGGTCCGAGGGCGACACCGGGGAGCTGTTTTTT.